A single T cell receptor beta chain is shown here with its context. No antigen is known for it. No base quality information exists; no much larger clone differs at one position. The record originates from a study of glioma-infiltrating T cells (dated by TCRdb to 2016 to 2018). Notes on the research overall: The study sequenced TCR alpha- and beta-chain repertoires from glioma tissue, from non-neoplastic brain tissue and from matched peripheral blood mononuclear cells. Each tissue-infiltrating repertoire was compared with the same patient's peripheral blood repertoire to measure divergence between tissue and blood T-cell populations. The paired cohort comprised three low-grade glioma patients, roughly 8 primary glioblastoma patients and three non-glioma patients contributing non-neoplastic brain tissue.

Study-level results and caveats: Tissue and blood shared very few CDR3 sequences, a result attributed to high CDR3 diversity and limited sampling. The group comparisons were based on small numbers of patients: three non-neoplastic, three low-grade glioma and several glioblastoma patients. VJ-independent divergence between tissue and blood was below expectation in non-neoplastic patients but above expectation in all gliomas, especially low-grade gliomas.

TCR alpha and beta CDR3 regions were amplified with the iRepertoire nested amplicon-rescue multiplex PCR (arm-PCR) platform from RNA. The input for one-step reverse transcription and amplification was 100-400 ng of tissue mRNA or PBMC total RNA. Following bead purification, Illumina adapters were added through a secondary multiplex PCR, and the libraries were then gel-purified between 200 and 400 bp. The libraries contained internal 6-nucleotide barcodes that were used for demultiplexing. The libraries were sequenced on an Illumina MiSeq using 2x220 or 2x250 nucleotide paired-end reads. In the source study's methods: Paired reads were merged using FLASH 1.2.11 and were aligned to the GRCh37 human genome using BWA-MEM, after which TRA and TRB reads were extracted. For V and J assignment, an IMGT-derived reference of cassette sequences and CDR3 motifs that included pseudogenes was used. Reads were translated in three frames, and productive CDR3s were defined by a C…FGXG motif without stop codons. Clonotypes were defined as unique combinations of V-J cassette pair and CDR3 amino acid sequence. Reads were filtered by Hamming distance, thresholded by each sample's sequence error rate in mapped regions. Starting from the raw public reads, TCRdb applied fastp trimming at Q25, assembled clones with MiXCR and retained in-frame beta chains. CDR3 protein duplicates are merged, each entry listing the most common genes and DNA. TCRdb, rather than the study authors, made the V and J calls. Here the sample has approximately 110,000 distinct CDR3 sequences; roughly 20% occur a single time. Around 15% of the sample is in the top ten clones.

The junction carries 11 bases between V and J, which are trimmed by 0 bases and 10 bases respectively. The germline V gene yields SGHRS for CDR1 and YFSETQ for CDR2. Including the terminal cysteine and phenylalanine, the CDR3 comprises 13 residues. CDR3 DNA only is kept here, 39 bases in frame from base 1. The rearranged segments are TRBV5-1 and TRBJ2-1; the D gene assignment is ambiguous. This receptor was taken from a human donor with low-grade glioma or glioblastoma, undergoing nonglioma brain surgery, or in good health (not recorded which). The sequenced sample was glioma tissue, nonneoplastic brain tissue, or PBMCs (not recorded which). The bases read TGCGCCAGCAGCTTGGTGCTTGAGCGCGAGCAGTTCTTC. Translation gives CASSLVLEREQFF.